This T cell receptor beta chain was identified during a study of T cell repertoires in cytomegalovirus infection. TCRdb used MiXCR to reprocess the reads, holding one entry per CDR3 protein. The sample contains about 350,000 distinct CDR3 sequences, about 35% of which appear only once. To note about this clonotype: The antigen is undetermined.

J was trimmed by 0 bases and V by 4 bases; bases with no gene match: 6. The CDR3 runs to 15 residues. Germline lookup yields CDR1 MNHEY and CDR2 SVGEGT. V usage is TRBV6-2 or TRBV6-3 and J usage is TRBJ2-7; 7 bases are shared with TRBD2. The receptor was derived from a human donor in good health (CMV status not recorded). Some clones in this sample may be carry-over from other donors' samples. This specimen consisted of cultured PBMCs, obtained from culture after CMV antigen stimulation. CDR3 sequence (DNA): TGTGCCAGCAGTTCTGGGAGGGTAAGCTCCTACGAGCAGTACTTC. Protein: CASSSGRVSSYEQYF.